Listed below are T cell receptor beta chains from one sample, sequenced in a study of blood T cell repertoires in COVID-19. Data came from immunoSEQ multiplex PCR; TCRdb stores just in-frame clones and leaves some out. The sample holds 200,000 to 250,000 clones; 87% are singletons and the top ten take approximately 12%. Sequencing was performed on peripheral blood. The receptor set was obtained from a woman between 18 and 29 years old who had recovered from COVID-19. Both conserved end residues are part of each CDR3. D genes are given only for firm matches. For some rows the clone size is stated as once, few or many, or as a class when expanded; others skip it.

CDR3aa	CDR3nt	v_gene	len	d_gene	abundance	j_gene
CASSAQQGVKLFF	TGTGCCAGCAGTGCCCAACAGGGGGTAAAACTGTTTTTT	TRBV12-3/TRBV12-4	13	TRBD1	NA	TRBJ1-4
CASSLSPGGGNTEAFF	TGTGCCAGCAGTTTATCTCCGGGGGGAGGGAACACTGAAGCTTTCTTT	TRBV27	16	NA	NA	TRBJ1-1
CASSLLTSGRPNNEQFF	TGTGCCAGCAGCCTACTGACTAGCGGGAGGCCCAACAATGAGCAGTTCTTC	TRBV4-2	17	TRBD2	NA	TRBJ2-1
CASSAGFQETQYF	TGTGCCAGCTCTGCGGGATTCCAAGAGACCCAGTACTTC	TRBV18	13	NA	NA	TRBJ2-5
CATSSDTVTQYF	TGTGCCACCAGCAGTGACACCGTGACCCAGTACTTC	TRBV15	12	NA	once	TRBJ2-5
CASSDQTGLRGTEAFF	TGTGCCAGTAGCGATCAAACGGGCCTACGGGGCACTGAAGCTTTCTTT	TRBV19	16	NA	NA	TRBJ1-1
CASSGQGEYGYTF	TGTGCCAGTTCCGGACAGGGGGAATATGGCTACACCTTC	TRBV6-6	13	TRBD1	NA	TRBJ1-2
CATSRDRGSGSEQYF	TGTGCCACCAGCAGAGATCGTGGTAGCGGGAGCGAGCAGTACTTC	TRBV15	15	TRBD2	NA	TRBJ2-7
CASSPHLSSYNSPLHF	TGTGCCAGCAGCCCCCACCTGAGCTCCTATAATTCACCCCTCCACTTT	TRBV9	16	NA	once	TRBJ1-6
CASTRTGGITGELFF	TGTGCCAGCACCAGGACAGGGGGGATCACCGGGGAGCTGTTTTTT	TRBV6-6	15	TRBD1	few	TRBJ2-2